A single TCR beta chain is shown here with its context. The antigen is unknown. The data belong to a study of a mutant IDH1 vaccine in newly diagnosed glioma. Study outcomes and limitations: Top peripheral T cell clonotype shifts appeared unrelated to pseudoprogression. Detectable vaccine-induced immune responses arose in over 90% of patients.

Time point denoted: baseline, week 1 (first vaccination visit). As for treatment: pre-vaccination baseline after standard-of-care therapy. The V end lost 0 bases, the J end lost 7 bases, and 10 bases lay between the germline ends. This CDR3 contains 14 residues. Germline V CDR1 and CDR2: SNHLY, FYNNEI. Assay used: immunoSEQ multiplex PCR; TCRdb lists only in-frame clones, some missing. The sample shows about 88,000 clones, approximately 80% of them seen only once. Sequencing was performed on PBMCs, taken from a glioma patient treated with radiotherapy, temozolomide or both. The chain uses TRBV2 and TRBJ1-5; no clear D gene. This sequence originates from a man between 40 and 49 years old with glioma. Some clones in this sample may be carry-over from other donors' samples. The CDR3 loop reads CASSEAPAGQPQHF. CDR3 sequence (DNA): TGTGCCAGCAGTGAAGCACCGGCGGGGCAGCCCCAGCATTTT.